These 10 T cell receptor beta chains came from one sample sequenced in a study of monozygotic twins with inflammatory bowel disease. Reprocessing the 5' RACE reads, TCRdb reports a single entry for every CDR3 protein and omits DNA. In all, the sample yields approximately 200,000 distinct CDR3 sequences. Input material: blood. These TCRs come from a human donor with ulcerative colitis or Crohn's disease, or a healthy co-twin of an affected twin (not recorded which).

This rearrangement joins TRBV2 to TRBJ2-3; the D call of TRBD2 rests on TCRdb alone, since no DNA is present to check it. The CDR3 is made up of 11 amino acids. Germline CDR1 and CDR2: SNHLY and FYNNEI. The chain's CDR3 is CASGGPDTQYF.

The chain uses TRBV4-1 and TRBJ2-1. Germline V gives CDR1 MGHRA, CDR2 YSYEKL. The CDR3 has 12 residues. The CDR3 loop reads CASSKVSDEQFF.

The chain links TRBV5-1 to TRBJ1-2. In germline, CDR1 is SGHRS, CDR2 YFSETQ. The CDR3 spans 15 residues. The CDR3 protein is CASSSSTARVDGYTF.

The chain couples TRBV10-3 to TRBJ2-3; TCRdb's D gene call, TRBD2, goes unchecked for lack of DNA. The CDR3 covers 17 residues. Germline CDR1 reads ENHRY; CDR2 reads SYGVKD. The CDR3 reads CAISDSASGGARDTQYF.

The V gene is TRBV15, the J gene TRBJ1-2. Germline CDR1 and CDR2: LNHNV and YYDKDF (reference sequence). This CDR3 has 13 residues. This chain's CDR3 is CATSQDRNYGYTF.

This chain joins TRBV4-3 and TRBJ1-1; TCRdb designates TRBD1, a call that cannot be tested without DNA. Per the germline V gene, CDR1 is LGHNA and CDR2 is YSLEER. The CDR3 has 15 amino acids. This CDR3 reads CASSQEGGFQHEAFF.

This chain uses TRBV5-1 with TRBJ2-1; TCRdb proposes TRBD1, but this gene call is untestable without DNA. The CDR3 has 16 amino acids. Germline V gives CDR1 SGHRS, CDR2 YFSETQ. CDR3: CASSLVRGGVYNEQFF.

The genes are TRBV2 and TRBJ2-1. The length of the CDR3 is 13 residues. CDR1 is SNHLY, CDR2 FYNNEI, per germline. The CDR3 here is CALNIWTYNEQFF.

The chain couples TRBV5-1 to TRBJ2-7. The CDR3 is 14 amino acids. Germline CDR1 is SGHRS and CDR2 is YFSETQ. The CDR3 sequence is CASSLGLGSYEQYF.

The rearrangement joins TRBV10-3 to TRBJ2-1; TCRdb gives TRBD1 as the D gene, but with no DNA this cannot be confirmed. Germline-derived CDR1 and CDR2 are ENHRY and SYGVKD. The CDR3 is 15 residues long. Here the CDR3 reads CAISGTGGEGNEQFF.